These 21 T cell receptor beta chains originate from one sample sequenced in a study of blood T cell repertoires in COVID-19. Clones were sequenced by immunoSEQ multiplex PCR, and TCRdb holds only the in-frame ones, with some missing. The sample contains around 200,000 clones, approximately 84% of which appear only once. Input material: PBMCs or T cells enriched from blood (not recorded which). The receptor source for this set is a woman in her twenties or thirties who had recovered from COVID-19.

The gene calls are TRBV18 and TRBJ1-6; possibly TRBD1 for D (6 bases). The CDR3 length is 15 residues. V was cut by 6 bases and J by 7 bases, with 16 bases left in between. Germline lookup yields CDR1 KGHSH and CDR2 LQKENI. The CDR3 bases are TGTGCCAGCTCGCTCAGGGGCAGTGGCAATTCACCCCTCCACTTT. Encoded protein: CASSLRGSGNSPLHF.

J is TRBJ1-1 and V is TRBV10-2, with 7 bases lining up with TRBD1. Germline CDR1 WSHSY, CDR2 SAAADI. The length of the CDR3 is 17 residues. Trimming took 0 bases from V and 1 from J; bases not matched to a gene: 8. The CDR3 bases are TGCGCCAGCAGTGAGTCAAGACAGGGTTGGGGGAACACTGAAGCTTTCTTT. This sequence encodes CASSESRQGWGNTEAFF.

The chain employs TRBV29-1 and TRBJ1-4, with 7 bases matching TRBD1. CDR1 SQVTM and CDR2 ANQGSEA come from the germline V gene. After removal of 6 bases from V and 8 bases from J, the junction contained 9 bases not matched to a gene. CDR3 size: 13 residues. The CDR3 loop is CSVRTGQLEKLFF. The CDR3 coding sequence is TGCAGCGTACGGACGGGACAGCTGGAAAAACTGTTTTTT.

This clone was found once. The chain links TRBV6-5 to TRBJ2-3; 9 nucleotides agree with TRBD1. This CDR3 contains 15 residues. Losses at the gene ends were 3 bases for V and 7 bases for J; bases not matched to a gene: 8. From germline, CDR1 is MNHEY and CDR2 SVGAGI. The chain's CDR3 is CASSYTGGDTYTQYF. For the CDR3, the DNA is TGTGCCAGCAGTTATACAGGGGGCGATACTTATACGCAGTATTTT.

The chain uses TRBV9 and TRBJ2-7; perhaps TRBD2 as D (5 bases). The V end lost 1 base, the J end lost 5 bases, and 10 bases lay between the germline ends. Germline loops: CDR1 SGDLS, CDR2 YYNGEE. The CDR3 spans 13 residues. DNA for the CDR3: TGTGCCAGCAGCGTAACGGGGAACCACGAGCAGTACTTC. It translates to CASSVTGNHEQYF. The full variable domain, with the rest looked up from reference TRBV9 and TRBJ2-7, is DSGVTQTPKHLITATGQRVTLRCSPRSGDLSVYWYQQSLDQGLQFLIQYYNGEERAKGNILERFSAQQFPDLHSELNLSSLELGDSALYFCASSVTGNHEQYFGPGTRLTVT.

The chain uses TRBV23-1 and TRBJ2-7, with no clear D. TRBV23-1 is assigned to the ORF class and has an uncertain function. The CDR3 is made up of 15 amino acids. Trimming cost V 3 bases and J 2 bases, with 14 bases left between them. CDR3 region: CASSHPWRFTYEQYF. DNA for the CDR3: TGCGCCAGCAGTCACCCCTGGCGGTTTACCTACGAGCAGTACTTC.

This clone occurred once. The CDR3 DNA reads TGTGCCAGCAGCTTAGCCCGACAGTTAGATAATTCACCCCTCCACTTT. Its translation is CASSLARQLDNSPLHF. V gene TRBV7-2 combines with J gene TRBJ1-6; a weak D match, TRBD1 (5 bases). Germline assignment: CDR1 SGHTA and CDR2 FQGNSA. The V gene lost 0 bases and the J gene lost 5 bases, with 11 bases spanning the gap. The CDR3 length is 16 residues.

The CDR3, as DNA: TGTGCCAGCAGCTCCCTAGCGGGCGGGGGGGAGCTGTTTTTT. Protein product: CASSSLAGGGELFF. The chain links TRBV7-2 to TRBJ2-2, with 8 bases matching TRBD2. Germline lookup yields CDR1 SGHTA and CDR2 FQGNSA. The CDR3 is 14 residues long. The trim removed 4 bases at V and 8 bases at J, leaving 6 bases unmatched.

This sequence joins TRBV2 and TRBJ2-1, with 12 nucleotides matching TRBD2. The CDR3 has 16 amino acids. After removal of 4 bases from V and 5 bases from J, the junction contained 6 bases not matched to a gene. CDR1 is SNHLY, CDR2 FYNNEI, per germline. CDR3 coding DNA: TGTGCCAGCAGTGGCCCTAGCGGGGGGGCGCACAATGAGCAGTTCTTC. It is translated as CASSGPSGGAHNEQFF.

This chain uses TRBV4-1 with TRBJ1-1; D may be TRBD1 (5 bases). Germline CDR1 reads MGHRA; CDR2 reads YSYEKL. The length of the CDR3 is 13 residues. Trimming took 2 bases from V and 1 from J, leaving 5 bases between them. CDR3 region: CASSQTGNTEAFF. CDR3 sequence (DNA): TGCGCCAGCAGCCAAACAGGGAACACTGAAGCTTTCTTT.

This clone was recorded a few times. The J gene is TRBJ2-7, the V gene TRBV5-1; D possibly corresponds to TRBD1 (6 bases). The CDR3 is 15 amino acids. Per the germline V gene, CDR1 is SGHRS and CDR2 is YFSETQ. The V end lost 2 bases, the J end lost 6 bases, and 18 bases lay between the germline ends. CDR3 sequence reads: CASSFMTGPFTEQYF. In nucleotides, the CDR3 is TGCGCCAGCAGCTTCATGACAGGACCCTTTACCGAGCAGTACTTC.

The chain links TRBV7-2 to TRBJ2-7; D may be TRBD2 (6 bases). CDR3 length: 17 amino acids. Trimming shortened V by 1 base and J by 1 base, and 17 bases separated the two germline ends. Germline V CDR1 and CDR2: SGHTA, FQGNSA. CDR3 DNA: TGTGCCAGCAGCTTAGGGCTAGCGAGATTTGAGTCCTACGAGCAGTACTTC. Its translation is CASSLGLARFESYEQYF.

This clone was seen many times. The V and J genes are TRBV5-1 and TRBJ2-7; 9 bases align to TRBD1. The CDR3 loop spans 16 amino acids. V shed 4 bases and J 0 bases; nucleotides not matched to a gene: 8. Germline assignment: CDR1 SGHRS and CDR2 YFSETQ. This CDR3 reads CASSPRTGAISYEQYF. CDR3 sequence (DNA): TGCGCCAGCAGCCCCAGGACAGGGGCCATCTCCTACGAGCAGTACTTC.

The CDR3 protein is CASSSRSEGAFF. The CDR3 DNA reads TGTGCCAGCAGTAGCCGCTCAGAGGGAGCTTTCTTT. The chain recombines TRBV2 with TRBJ1-1; the D is unclear. The CDR3 has 12 residues. Germline V gene data show CDR1 as SNHLY and CDR2 as FYNNEI. Trimming took off 5 bases at V and 10 bases at J, with 14 bases between the two ends.

The chain links TRBV2 to TRBJ2-7; TRBD1 matches 10 bases. Germline trimming cut 7 bases from V and 0 bases from J; bases unmatched to any gene: 3. The CDR3 has 14 amino acids. CDR1 is SNHLY and CDR2 is FYNNEI in the germline V gene. CDR3 in amino acids: CASIRDRGSYEQYV. The CDR3, as DNA: TGTGCCAGCATTCGGGACAGGGGCTCCTACGAGCAGTACGTC.

This clone came up once. J is TRBJ2-3 and V is TRBV5-1, with 9 bases matching TRBD1. Germline values: CDR1 SGHRS, CDR2 YFSETQ. J gave up 3 bases and V 5 bases, and 10 bases lay outside the gene matches. The CDR3 is 16 residues long. CDR3 DNA: TGCGCCAGCAGGCTGGAGTTGGACAGGGGTACAGATACGCAGTATTTT. As protein: CASRLELDRGTDTQYF.

This clone was seen ten or more times. The same CDR3 also results from other DNA sequences found in this sample. The chain couples TRBV28 to TRBJ1-6, with 9 bases identical to TRBD1. CDR3 size: 15 residues. CDR1 MDHEN and CDR2 SYDVKM come from the germline V gene. With 6 bases clipped from V and 2 bases from J, the junction kept 2 bases outside the gene matches. In DNA form, the CDR3 reads TGTGCCAGCAGGGGACAGGGAACCTATAATTCACCCCTCCACTTT. It codes for CASRGQGTYNSPLHF.

V gene TRBV2 combines with J gene TRBJ1-3; TRBD1 aligns across 7 bases. With V trimmed by 5 bases and J by 0 bases, 4 bases remained unmatched. CDR3 length equals 15 residues. Germline V gene data show CDR1 as SNHLY and CDR2 as FYNNEI. CDR3 sequence: CASSREGASGNTIYF. The CDR3 region has the DNA TGTGCCAGCAGTCGAGAGGGGGCCTCTGGAAACACCATATATTTT. Full variable domain (remainder filled in from reference TRBV2 and TRBJ1-3): EPEVTQTPSHQVTQMGQEVILRCVPISNHLYFYWYRQILGQKVEFLVSFYNNEISEKSEIFDDQFSVERPDGSNFTLKIRSTKLEDSAMYFCASSREGASGNTIYFGEGSWLTVV.

The rearrangement links TRBV7-2 to TRBJ2-3; 9 nucleotides line up with TRBD2. V dropped 5 bases and J dropped 1; count of bases not matched to a gene: 4. Per the germline V gene, CDR1 is SGHTA and CDR2 is FQGNSA. This CDR3 has 15 residues. The CDR3 nucleotides read TGTGCCAGCAGCCAAAGACTAGCGGGCACAGATACGCAGTATTTT. Protein: CASSQRLAGTDTQYF.

The chain employs TRBV28 and TRBJ1-2; 7 bases map to TRBD1. CDR3 length: 14 residues. Germline loops: CDR1 MDHEN, CDR2 SYDVKM. V was pared by 7 bases and J by 4 bases, with 9 bases of the junction left unmatched. CDR3 DNA sequence: TGTGCCAGCACAGGACAGGTTAATGTCTATGGCTACACCTTC. Translating it yields CASTGQVNVYGYTF.

This chain uses TRBV5-1 with TRBJ2-5; D is possibly TRBD2 (6 bases). V gave up 0 bases and J gave up 4 bases, with 13 bases separating them. Germline CDR1 is SGHRS and CDR2 is YFSETQ. This CDR3 spans 15 amino acids. CDR3: CASSLASEGGETQYF. In DNA form, the CDR3 reads TGCGCCAGCAGCTTGGCCTCGGAGGGCGGAGAGACCCAGTACTTC.